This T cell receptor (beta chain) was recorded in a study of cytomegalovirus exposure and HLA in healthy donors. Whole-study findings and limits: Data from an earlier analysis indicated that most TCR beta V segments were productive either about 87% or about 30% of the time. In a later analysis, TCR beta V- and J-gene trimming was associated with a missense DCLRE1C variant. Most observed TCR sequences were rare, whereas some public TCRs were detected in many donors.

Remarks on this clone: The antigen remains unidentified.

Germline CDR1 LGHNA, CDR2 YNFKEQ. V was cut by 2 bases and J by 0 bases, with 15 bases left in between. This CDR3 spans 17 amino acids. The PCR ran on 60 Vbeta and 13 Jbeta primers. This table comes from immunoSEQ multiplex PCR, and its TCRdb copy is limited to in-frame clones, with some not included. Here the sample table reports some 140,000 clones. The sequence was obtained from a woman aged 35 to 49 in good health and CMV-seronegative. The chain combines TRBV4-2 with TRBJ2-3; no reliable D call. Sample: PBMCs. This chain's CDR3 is CASSQTLSPPSTDTQYF. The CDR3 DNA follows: TGTGCCAGCAGCCAAACCCTGAGTCCCCCGAGCACAGATACGCAGTATTTT.